This T cell receptor beta chain appears in the sequencing data of a study of beta chain features in type 1 diabetes. Reverse transcription of all isolated RNA meant that expressed TCRB transcripts were sequenced. Clones were read by immunoSEQ multiplex PCR, and TCRdb kept only the in-frame ones, dropping some. Here the sample spans roughly 240,000 clones, roughly 13% being singletons. This clone was counted a few times. From germline, CDR1 is SQVTM and CDR2 ANQGSEA. This CDR3 has 13 residues. Trimming shortened V by 7 bases and J by 2 bases, and 15 bases separated the two germline ends. This sequence originates from a woman in her thirties or forties in good health. The rearrangement uses TRBV29-1 and TRBJ2-7; possibly TRBD1 for D (6 bases). The sequencing input was naive CD4+ T cells from blood. The CDR3 sequence is CSALGAVAYEQYF. The CDR3 DNA is TGCAGCGCATTGGGGGCGGTCGCCTACGAGCAGTACTTC.